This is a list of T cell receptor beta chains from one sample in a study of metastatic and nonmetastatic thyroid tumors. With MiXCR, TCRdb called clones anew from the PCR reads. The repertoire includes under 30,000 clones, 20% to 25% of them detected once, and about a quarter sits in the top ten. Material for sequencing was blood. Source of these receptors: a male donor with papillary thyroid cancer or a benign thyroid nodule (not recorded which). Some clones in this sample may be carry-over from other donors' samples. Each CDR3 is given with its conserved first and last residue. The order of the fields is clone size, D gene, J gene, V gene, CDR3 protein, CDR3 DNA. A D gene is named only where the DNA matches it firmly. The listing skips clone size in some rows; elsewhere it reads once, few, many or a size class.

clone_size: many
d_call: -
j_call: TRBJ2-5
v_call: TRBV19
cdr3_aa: CASSADGQETQYF
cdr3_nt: TGTGCCAGTAGTGCGGACGGTCAAGAGACCCAGTACTTC

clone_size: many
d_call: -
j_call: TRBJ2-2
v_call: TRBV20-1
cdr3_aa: CSASRLNTGELFF
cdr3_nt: TGCAGTGCTAGTAGGCTGAACACCGGGGAGCTGTTTTTT

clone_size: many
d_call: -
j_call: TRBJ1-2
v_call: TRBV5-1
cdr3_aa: CASSLTGEDRYTF
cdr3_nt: TGCGCCAGCAGCTTGACCGGGGAAGATCGCTACACCTTC

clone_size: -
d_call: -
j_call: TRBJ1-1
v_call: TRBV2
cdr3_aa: CARGTPNTEAFF
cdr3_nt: TGTGCAAGGGGGACACCGAACACTGAAGCTTTCTTT

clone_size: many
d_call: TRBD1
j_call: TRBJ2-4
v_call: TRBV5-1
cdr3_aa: CASSRTGTGNDIQYF
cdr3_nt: TGCGCCAGCAGCAGAACCGGGACAGGGAACGACATTCAGTACTTC

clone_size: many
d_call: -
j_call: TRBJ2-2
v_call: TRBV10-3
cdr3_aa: CAIRQGTNTGELFF
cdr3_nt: TGTGCCATCAGACAGGGTACGAACACCGGGGAGCTGTTTTTT

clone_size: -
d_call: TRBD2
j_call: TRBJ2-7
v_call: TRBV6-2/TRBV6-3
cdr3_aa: CASSPAGFSYEQYF
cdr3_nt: TGTGCCAGCAGTCCAGCGGGGTTCTCCTACGAGCAGTACTTC

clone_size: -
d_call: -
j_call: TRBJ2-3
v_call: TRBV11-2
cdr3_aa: CACSLDRTVSTHTQYF
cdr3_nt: TGTGCCTGCAGCTTAGACCGGACAGTTAGCACACATACGCAGTATTTT

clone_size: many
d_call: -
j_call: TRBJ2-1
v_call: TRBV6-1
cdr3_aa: CASSRDSYNEQFF
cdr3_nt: TGTGCCAGCAGCCGCGACAGCTACAATGAGCAGTTCTTC

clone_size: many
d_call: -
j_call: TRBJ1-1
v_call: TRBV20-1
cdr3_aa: CSAIRGDLEAFF
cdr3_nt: TGCAGTGCTATCAGAGGGGACCTTGAAGCTTTCTTT

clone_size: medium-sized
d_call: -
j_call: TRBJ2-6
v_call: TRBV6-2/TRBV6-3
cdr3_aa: CASSYEASGANVLTF
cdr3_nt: TGTGCCAGCAGTTACGAGGCCTCTGGGGCCAACGTCCTGACTTTC

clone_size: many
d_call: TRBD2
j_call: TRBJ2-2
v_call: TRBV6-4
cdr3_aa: CASSASGTGELFF
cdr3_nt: TGTGCCAGCAGTGCTAGCGGCACCGGGGAGCTGTTTTTT

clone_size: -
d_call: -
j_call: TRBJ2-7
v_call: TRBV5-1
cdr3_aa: CASSPEQTDEQYF
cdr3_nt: TGCGCCAGCAGCCCGGAACAGACAGACGAGCAGTACTTC

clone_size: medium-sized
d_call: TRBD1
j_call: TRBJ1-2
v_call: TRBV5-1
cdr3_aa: CASSQDDRDVPYGYTF
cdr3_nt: TGCGCCAGCAGCCAAGACGACAGGGACGTACCCTATGGCTACACCTTC

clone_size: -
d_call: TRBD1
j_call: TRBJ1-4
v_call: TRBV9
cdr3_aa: CASSADRGNERLFF
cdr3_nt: TGTGCCAGCAGCGCAGACAGGGGGAATGAAAGACTGTTTTTT

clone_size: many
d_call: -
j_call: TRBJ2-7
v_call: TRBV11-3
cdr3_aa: CASSWAGEQYF
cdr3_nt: TGTGCCAGCAGCTGGGCTGGCGAGCAGTACTTC

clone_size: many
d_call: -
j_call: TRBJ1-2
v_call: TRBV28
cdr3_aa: CASRNTGTEGFDGYTF
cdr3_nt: TGTGCCAGCAGAAATACCGGGACCGAAGGTTTCGATGGCTACACCTTC

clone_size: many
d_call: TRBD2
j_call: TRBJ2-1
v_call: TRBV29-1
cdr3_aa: CSVEGRDSSYNEQFF
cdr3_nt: TGCAGCGTTGAGGGGAGGGACTCCTCCTACAATGAGCAGTTCTTC

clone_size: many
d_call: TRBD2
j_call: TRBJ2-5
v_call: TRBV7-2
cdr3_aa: CASSSGGPGETQYF
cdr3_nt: TGTGCCAGCAGCTCGGGGGGACCCGGAGAGACCCAGTACTTC

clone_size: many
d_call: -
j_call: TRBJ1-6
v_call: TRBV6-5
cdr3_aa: CASSYPEEASPLHF
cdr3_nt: TGTGCCAGCAGTTACCCAGAGGAGGCTTCACCCCTCCACTTT

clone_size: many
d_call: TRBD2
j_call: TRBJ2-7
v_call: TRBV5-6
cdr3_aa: CASSLGLAGASYEQYF
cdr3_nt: TGTGCCAGCAGCTTGGGACTAGCGGGAGCGTCCTACGAGCAGTACTTC

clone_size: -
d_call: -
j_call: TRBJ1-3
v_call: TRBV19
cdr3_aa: CASSITQRSAGNTIYF
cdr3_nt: TGTGCCAGTAGCATCACGCAACGCTCGGCTGGAAACACCATATATTTT

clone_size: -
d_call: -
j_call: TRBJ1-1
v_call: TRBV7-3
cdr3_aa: CASSQVDDTEAFF
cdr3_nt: TGTGCCAGCAGTCAGGTAGATGACACTGAAGCTTTCTTT

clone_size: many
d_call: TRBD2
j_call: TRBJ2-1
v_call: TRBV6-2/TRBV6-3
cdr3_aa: CASSAALAGNNEQFF
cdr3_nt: TGTGCCAGCAGCGCCGCACTAGCGGGCAACAATGAGCAGTTCTTC

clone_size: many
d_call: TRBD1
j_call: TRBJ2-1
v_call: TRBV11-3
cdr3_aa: CASSARDSLSYNEQFF
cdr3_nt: TGTGCCAGCAGCGCTCGGGACAGCCTTTCCTACAATGAGCAGTTCTTC

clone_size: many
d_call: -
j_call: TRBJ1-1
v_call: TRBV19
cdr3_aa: CASSREGTEAFF
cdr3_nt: TGTGCCAGTAGTCGCGAGGGAACCGAAGCTTTCTTT

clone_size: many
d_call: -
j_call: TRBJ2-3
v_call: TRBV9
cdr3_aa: CASSVETFADTQYF
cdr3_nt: TGTGCCAGCAGCGTAGAGACCTTCGCAGATACGCAGTATTTT

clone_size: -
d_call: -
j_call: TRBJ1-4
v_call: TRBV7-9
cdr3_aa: CASSFKAAGDEKLFF
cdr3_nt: TGTGCCAGCAGCTTCAAAGCGGCAGGGGATGAAAAACTGTTTTTT

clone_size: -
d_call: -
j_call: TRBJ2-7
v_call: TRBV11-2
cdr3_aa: CASSLGRAEGIGQYF
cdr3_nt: TGTGCCAGCAGCTTAGGGAGAGCTGAGGGGATCGGGCAGTACTTC

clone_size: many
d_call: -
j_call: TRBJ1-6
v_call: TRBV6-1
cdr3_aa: CASSEGVGSPLHF
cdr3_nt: TGTGCCAGCAGTGAAGGGGTGGGTTCACCCCTCCACTTT

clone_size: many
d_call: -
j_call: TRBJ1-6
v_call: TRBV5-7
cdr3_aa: CASTLPHGTQSITDSPLHF
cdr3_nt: TGTGCCAGCACTCTACCCCACGGGACTCAATCGATCACAGATTCACCCCTCCACTTT

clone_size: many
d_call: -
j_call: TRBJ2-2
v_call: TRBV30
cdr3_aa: CAWSDLWGRDNTGELFF
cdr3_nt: TGTGCCTGGAGTGACCTATGGGGACGGGATAACACCGGGGAGCTGTTTTTT

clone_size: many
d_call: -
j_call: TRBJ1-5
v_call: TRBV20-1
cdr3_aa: CSARAPPRGGNQPQHF
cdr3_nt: TGCAGTGCTAGAGCACCACCCCGCGGTGGCAATCAGCCCCAGCATTTT

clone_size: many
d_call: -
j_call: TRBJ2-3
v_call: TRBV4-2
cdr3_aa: CASSQGTGSGGADTQYF
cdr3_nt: TGTGCCAGCAGCCAAGGAACAGGTTCGGGTGGCGCAGATACGCAGTATTTT

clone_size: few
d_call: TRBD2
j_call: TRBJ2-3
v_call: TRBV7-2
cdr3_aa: CASSLGLAGGRSTDTQYF
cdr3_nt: TGTGCCAGCAGCTTAGGGCTAGCGGGAGGGCGGAGCACAGATACGCAGTATTTT

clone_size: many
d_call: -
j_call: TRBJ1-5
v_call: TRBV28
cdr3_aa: CASSLWEGARDNQPQHF
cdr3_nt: TGTGCCAGCAGTTTATGGGAAGGGGCAAGAGACAATCAGCCCCAGCATTTT

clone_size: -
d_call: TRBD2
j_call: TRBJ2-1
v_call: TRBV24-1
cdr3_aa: CATRDFSGRAGDEQFF
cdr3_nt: TGTGCCACGCGTGATTTTAGCGGGAGGGCCGGGGATGAGCAGTTCTTC

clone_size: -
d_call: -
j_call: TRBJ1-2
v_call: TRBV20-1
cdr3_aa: CSARFSGCYGYTF
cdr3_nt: TGCAGTGCTAGATTTTCAGGATGCTATGGCTACACCTTC

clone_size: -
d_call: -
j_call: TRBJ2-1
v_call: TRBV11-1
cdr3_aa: CASSLIGAQTPRGNEQFF
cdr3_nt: TGTGCCAGCAGCCTGATTGGTGCGCAGACCCCCCGGGGCAATGAGCAGTTCTTC

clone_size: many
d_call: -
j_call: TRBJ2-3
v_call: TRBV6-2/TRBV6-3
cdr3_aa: CASSFPDSLRTQYF
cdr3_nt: TGTGCCAGCAGTTTCCCCGACTCCCTCAGAACGCAGTATTTT

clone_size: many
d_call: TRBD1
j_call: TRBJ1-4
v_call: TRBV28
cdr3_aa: CASRITGGNEKLFF
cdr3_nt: TGTGCCAGCAGGATAACAGGGGGTAATGAAAAACTGTTTTTT

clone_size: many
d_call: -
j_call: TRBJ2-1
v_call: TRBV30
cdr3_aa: CATDNEQFF
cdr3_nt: TGTGCCACCGACAATGAGCAGTTCTTC

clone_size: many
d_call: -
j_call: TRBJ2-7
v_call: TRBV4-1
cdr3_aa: CASSPEQVFTYEQYF
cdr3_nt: TGTGCCAGCAGCCCGGAACAGGTTTTTACCTACGAGCAGTACTTC

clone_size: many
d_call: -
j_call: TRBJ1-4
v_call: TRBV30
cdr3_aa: CAWSGWGGGEKLFF
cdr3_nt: TGTGCCTGGAGTGGTTGGGGCGGAGGTGAAAAACTGTTTTTT

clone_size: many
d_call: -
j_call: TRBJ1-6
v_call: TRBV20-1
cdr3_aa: CSARTGESSYNSPLHF
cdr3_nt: TGCAGTGCTCGCACGGGGGAAAGCTCCTATAATTCACCCCTCCACTTT

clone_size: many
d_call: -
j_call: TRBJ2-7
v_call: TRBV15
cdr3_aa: CATSSNQGTTYEQYF
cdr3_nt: TGTGCCACCAGCAGTAACCAGGGGACTACCTACGAGCAGTACTTC

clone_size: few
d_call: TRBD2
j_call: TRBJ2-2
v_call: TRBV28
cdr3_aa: CASSLWGEGLSTGELFF
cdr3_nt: TGTGCCAGCAGTTTATGGGGGGAGGGGTTGAGCACCGGGGAGCTGTTTTTT

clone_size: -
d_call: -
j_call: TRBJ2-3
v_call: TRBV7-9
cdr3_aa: CACSLGQADTQYF
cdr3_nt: TGTGCCTGCAGCTTAGGTCAGGCAGATACGCAGTATTTT

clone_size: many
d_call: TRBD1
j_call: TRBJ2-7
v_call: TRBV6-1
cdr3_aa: CASSGGQGASYEQYF
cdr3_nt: TGTGCCAGCAGTGGAGGACAGGGGGCCTCCTACGAGCAGTACTTC